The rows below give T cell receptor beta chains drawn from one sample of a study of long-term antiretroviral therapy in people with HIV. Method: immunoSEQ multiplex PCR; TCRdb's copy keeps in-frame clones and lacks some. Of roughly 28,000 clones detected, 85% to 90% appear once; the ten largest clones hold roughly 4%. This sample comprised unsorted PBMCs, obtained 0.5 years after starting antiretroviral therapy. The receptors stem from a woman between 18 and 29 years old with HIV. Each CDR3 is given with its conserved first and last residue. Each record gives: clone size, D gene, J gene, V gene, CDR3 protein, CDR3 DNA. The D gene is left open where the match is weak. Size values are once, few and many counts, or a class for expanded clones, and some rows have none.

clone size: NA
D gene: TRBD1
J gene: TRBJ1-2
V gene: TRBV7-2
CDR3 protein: CASSLRHSRDRDGYTF
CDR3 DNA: TGTGCCAGCAGCCTGAGACACTCCCGGGACAGGGATGGCTACACCTTC

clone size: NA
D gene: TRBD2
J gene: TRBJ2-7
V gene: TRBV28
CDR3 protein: CASSSGGYEQYF
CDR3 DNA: TGTGCCAGCAGTTCGGGGGGATACGAGCAGTACTTC

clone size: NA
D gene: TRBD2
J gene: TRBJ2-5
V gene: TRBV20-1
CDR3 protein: CSAGGAGGEYF
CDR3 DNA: TGCAGTGCTGGGGGTGCGGGAGGGGAATACTTC

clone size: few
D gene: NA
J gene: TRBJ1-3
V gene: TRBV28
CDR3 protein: CASSRRNTIYF
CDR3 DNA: TGTGCCAGCAGCCGGAGAAACACCATATATTTT

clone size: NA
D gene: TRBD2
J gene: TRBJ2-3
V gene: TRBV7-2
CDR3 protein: CASSLLAGQADTQYF
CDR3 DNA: TGTGCCAGCAGCTTGCTAGCGGGGCAAGCAGATACGCAGTATTTT

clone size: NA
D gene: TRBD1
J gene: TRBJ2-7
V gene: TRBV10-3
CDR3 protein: CAIRPPGQGVRFGEQYF
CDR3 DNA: TGTGCCATCAGACCACCGGGACAGGGGGTAAGATTTGGCGAGCAGTACTTC

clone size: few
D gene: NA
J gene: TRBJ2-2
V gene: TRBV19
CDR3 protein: CASSHDNANTGELFF
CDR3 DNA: TGTGCCAGTAGTCATGACAACGCGAACACCGGGGAGCTGTTTTTT

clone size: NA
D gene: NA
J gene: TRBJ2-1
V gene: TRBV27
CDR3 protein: CASSLSGISYNEQFF
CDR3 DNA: TGTGCCAGCAGTTTATCCGGGATCTCCTACAATGAGCAGTTCTTC

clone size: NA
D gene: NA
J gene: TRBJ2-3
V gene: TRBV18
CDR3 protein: CASSGSGATDTQYF
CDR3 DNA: TGTGCCAGCTCTGGGAGCGGAGCAACAGATACGCAGTATTTT

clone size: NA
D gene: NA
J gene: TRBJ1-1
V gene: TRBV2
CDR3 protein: CASSEMGWDTEAFF
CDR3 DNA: TGTGCCAGCAGTGAAATGGGTTGGGACACTGAAGCTTTCTTT